This T cell receptor beta chain appears in the sequencing data of a study of naive and memory T cell subsets. Notes on the study in general: In naive cells, over 95% of TCR sequences were seen only once. Expression changes during T cell differentiation may affect RNA-based TCR counts. In CD4 and CD8 cells, diversity dropped from naive through EMRA.

In the case of this clonotype: Its antigen is not identified.

Germline V gene sequence: CDR1 MNHNS, CDR2 SASEGT. With V trimmed by 7 bases and J by 1 base, 7 bases remained unmatched. CDR3 length equals 15 residues. Two oligonucleotides, mixed equimolar, formed the beta constant-region primer covering TRBC1 and TRBC2. Four rounds of PCR amplified the ligated cDNA using nested alpha and beta constant-region primers plus SP2. Each CDR3 protein gets one entry after TCRdb re-called the UMI-ligation and nested PCR reads with MiXCR. The sample lists 130,000 or so distinct CDR3 sequences; over 30% were seen once. The specimen sequenced was central memory CD4+ T cells from blood. This TCR was recovered from a human donor in good health. The chain employs TRBV6-1 and TRBJ2-7, with TRBD1 matching over 10 bases. The CDR3 DNA reads TGTGCCAGCAACGGCCCGGACAGGGGGTCCTACGAGCAGTACTTC. It yields the protein CASNGPDRGSYEQYF.